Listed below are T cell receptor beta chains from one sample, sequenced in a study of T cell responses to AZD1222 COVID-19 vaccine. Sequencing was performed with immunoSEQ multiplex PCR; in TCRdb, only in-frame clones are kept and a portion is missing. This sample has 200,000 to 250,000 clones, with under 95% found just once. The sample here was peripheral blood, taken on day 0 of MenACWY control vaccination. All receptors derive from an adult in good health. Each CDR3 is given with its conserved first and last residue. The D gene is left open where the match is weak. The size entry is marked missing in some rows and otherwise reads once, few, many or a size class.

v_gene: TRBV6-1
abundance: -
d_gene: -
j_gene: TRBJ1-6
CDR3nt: TGTGCCAGCAGTGAAGCCCTACAGGTTTATAATTCACCCCTCCACTTT
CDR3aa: CASSEALQVYNSPLHF

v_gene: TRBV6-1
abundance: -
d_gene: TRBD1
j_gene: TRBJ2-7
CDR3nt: TGTGCCAGCAGAGAGGGACAGACCTACGAGCAGTACTTC
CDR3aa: CASREGQTYEQYF

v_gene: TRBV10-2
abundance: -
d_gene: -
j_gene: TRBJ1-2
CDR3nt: TGCGCCAGCTCGAGCGGGACTGCCTATGGCTACACCTTC
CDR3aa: CASSSGTAYGYTF

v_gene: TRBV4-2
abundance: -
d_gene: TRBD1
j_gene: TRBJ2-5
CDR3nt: TGTGCCAGCAGCCAAGATTTGGGACAGGGAGGAAAGACCCAGTACTTC
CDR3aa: CASSQDLGQGGKTQYF

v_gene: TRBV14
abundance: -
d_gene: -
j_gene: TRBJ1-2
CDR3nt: TGTGCCAGCAGCCCCCAGGGAGCGGATAACTATGGCTACACCTTC
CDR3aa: CASSPQGADNYGYTF

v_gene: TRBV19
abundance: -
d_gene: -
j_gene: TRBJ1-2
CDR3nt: TGTGCCAGTAGTATTGAAGGACTCTATGGCTACACCTTC
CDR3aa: CASSIEGLYGYTF

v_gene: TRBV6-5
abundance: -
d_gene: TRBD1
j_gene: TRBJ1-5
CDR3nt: TGTGCCAGCAGGGCAGACAGGGGCGGTCAGCCCCAGCATTTT
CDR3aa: CASRADRGGQPQHF

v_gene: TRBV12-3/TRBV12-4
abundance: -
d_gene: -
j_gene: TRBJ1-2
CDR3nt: TGTGCCAGCACTTTCTGGGGAACCTATGGCTACACCTTC
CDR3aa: CASTFWGTYGYTF

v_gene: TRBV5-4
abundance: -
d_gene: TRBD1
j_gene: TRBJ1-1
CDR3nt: TGTGCCAGCAGCCCGCAGACAGGGGGCGCGGTCACTGAAGCTTTCTTT
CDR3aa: CASSPQTGGAVTEAFF

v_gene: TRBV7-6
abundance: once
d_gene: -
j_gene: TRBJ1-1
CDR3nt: TGTGCCAGCAGCCCTACCGGTTCGCGGACTGAAGCTTTCTTT
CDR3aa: CASSPTGSRTEAFF

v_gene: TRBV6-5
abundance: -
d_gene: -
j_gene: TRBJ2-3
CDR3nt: TGTGCCAGCAGTCTTAGCACAGATACGCAGTATTTT
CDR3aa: CASSLSTDTQYF

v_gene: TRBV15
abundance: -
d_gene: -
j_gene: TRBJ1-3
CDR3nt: TGTGCCACCAGCAGAGATATGGACGAGGGTACCTCTGGAAACACCATATATTTT
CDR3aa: CATSRDMDEGTSGNTIYF

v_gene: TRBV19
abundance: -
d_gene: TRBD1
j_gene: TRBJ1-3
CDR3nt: TGTGCCAGTTCTAGGACAGGGACAGGAAACACCATATATTTT
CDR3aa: CASSRTGTGNTIYF

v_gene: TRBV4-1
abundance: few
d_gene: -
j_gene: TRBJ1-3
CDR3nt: TGCGCCAGCAGCCAAGGGTGGAGCTCTGGAAACACCATATATTTT
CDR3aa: CASSQGWSSGNTIYF

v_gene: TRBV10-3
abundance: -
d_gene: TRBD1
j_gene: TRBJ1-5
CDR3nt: TGTGCCGCGGGACAGGGGGCGGCCTCGGATAGCCAGCCCCAGCATTTT
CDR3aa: CAAGQGAASDSQPQHF

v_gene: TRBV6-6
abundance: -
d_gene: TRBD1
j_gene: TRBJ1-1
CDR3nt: TGTGCCAGCAGTTACCAGACAGGGGCCCACGGAGCTTTCTTT
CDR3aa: CASSYQTGAHGAFF

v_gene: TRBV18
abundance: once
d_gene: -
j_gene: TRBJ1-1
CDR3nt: TGTGCCAGCTCACCGCCGTCGCGGTCGGCTGCTGAAGCTTTCTTT
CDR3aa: CASSPPSRSAAEAFF

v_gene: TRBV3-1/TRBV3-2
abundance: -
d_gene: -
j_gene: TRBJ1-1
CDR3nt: TGTGCCAGCAGCCAAGGGGGAATAGGGATCGAAGCTTTCTTT
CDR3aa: CASSQGGIGIEAFF

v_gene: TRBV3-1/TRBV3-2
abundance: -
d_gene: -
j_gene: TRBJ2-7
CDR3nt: TGTGCCAGCAGCCCGAGCTACTACGAGCAGTACTTC
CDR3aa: CASSPSYYEQYF

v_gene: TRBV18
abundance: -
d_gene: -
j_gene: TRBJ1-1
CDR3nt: TGTGCCAGCTCACCTGGACAGCCGAACACTGAAGCTTTCTTT
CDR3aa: CASSPGQPNTEAFF

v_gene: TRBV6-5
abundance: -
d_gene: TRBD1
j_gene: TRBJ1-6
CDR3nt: TGTGCCAGCAGTTACTTGGCGGGCAGGGGGCAATCACCCCTCCACTTT
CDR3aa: CASSYLAGRGQSPLHF

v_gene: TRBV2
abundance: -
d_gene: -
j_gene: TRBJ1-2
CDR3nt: TGTGCCAGCAGCGATCTCCTCTCCAGGGGCTACACCTTC
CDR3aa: CASSDLLSRGYTF

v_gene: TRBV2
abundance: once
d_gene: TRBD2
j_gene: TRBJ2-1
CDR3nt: TGTGCCAGCAGTGGGCTAGCGGGGATCTACAATGAGCAGTTCTTC
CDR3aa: CASSGLAGIYNEQFF

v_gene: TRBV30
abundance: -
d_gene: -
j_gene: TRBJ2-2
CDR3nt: TGTGCCTGGAGTGTATTAGGCACCGGGGAGCTGTTTTTT
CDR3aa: CAWSVLGTGELFF

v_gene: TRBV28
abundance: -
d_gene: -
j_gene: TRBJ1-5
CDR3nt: TGTGCCAGCAGGGGGCAGCGGGGAAACAATCAGCCCCAGCATTTT
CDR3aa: CASRGQRGNNQPQHF

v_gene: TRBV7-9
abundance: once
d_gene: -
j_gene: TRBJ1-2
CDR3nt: TGTGCCAGCAGCTTAGACGGTCGGACAGTATATGGCTACACCTTC
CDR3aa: CASSLDGRTVYGYTF

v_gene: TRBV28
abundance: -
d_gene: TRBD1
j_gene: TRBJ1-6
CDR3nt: TGTGCCAGCACCGGGACAGGGTGGAATTCACCCCTCCACTTT
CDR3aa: CASTGTGWNSPLHF

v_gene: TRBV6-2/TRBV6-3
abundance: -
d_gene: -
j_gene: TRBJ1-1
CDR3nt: TGTGCCAGCAGTTACAGACTAGGGAACACTGAAGCTTTCTTT
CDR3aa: CASSYRLGNTEAFF

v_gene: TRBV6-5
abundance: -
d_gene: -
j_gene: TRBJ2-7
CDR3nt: TGTGCCAGCAGTTACACGGCCCAGGCACCCGAGCAGTACTTC
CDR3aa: CASSYTAQAPEQYF

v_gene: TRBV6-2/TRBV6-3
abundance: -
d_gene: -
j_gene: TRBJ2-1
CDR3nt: TGTGCCAGCAGTTACGCGTCATCGGGAAAAGATGAGCAGTTCTTC
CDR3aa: CASSYASSGKDEQFF

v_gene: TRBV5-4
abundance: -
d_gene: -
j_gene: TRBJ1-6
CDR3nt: TGTGCCGGACAAGAAGGGTCAGATAATTCACCCCTCCACTTT
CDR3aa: CAGQEGSDNSPLHF

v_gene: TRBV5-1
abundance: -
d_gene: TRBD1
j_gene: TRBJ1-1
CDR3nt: TGCGCCAGTCAGGGGGACACTTGGAACACTGAAGCTTTCTTT
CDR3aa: CASQGDTWNTEAFF

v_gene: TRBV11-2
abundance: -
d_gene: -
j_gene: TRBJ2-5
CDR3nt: TGTGCCAGCAGCTTAGCCAGGGTCAGTAGGGAGACCCAGTACTTC
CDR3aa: CASSLARVSRETQYF

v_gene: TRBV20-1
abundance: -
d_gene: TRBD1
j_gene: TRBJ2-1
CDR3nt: TGCAGTGCTGGACAGGGCAGTGAGCAGTTCTTC
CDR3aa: CSAGQGSEQFF

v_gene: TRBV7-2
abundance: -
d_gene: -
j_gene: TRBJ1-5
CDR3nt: TGTGCCAGCAGCCTCCGGGGAGGGATATTACAGCCCCAGCATTTT
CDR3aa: CASSLRGGILQPQHF

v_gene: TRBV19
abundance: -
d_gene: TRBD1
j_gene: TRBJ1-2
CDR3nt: TGTGCCAGTAGGGACAGGGTATTGGTTTACACCTTC
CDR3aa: CASRDRVLVYTF

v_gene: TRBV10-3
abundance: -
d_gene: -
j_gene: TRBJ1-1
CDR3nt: TGTGCCACACTAGCGGGTTTTATGAACACTGAAGCTTTCTTT
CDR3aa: CATLAGFMNTEAFF

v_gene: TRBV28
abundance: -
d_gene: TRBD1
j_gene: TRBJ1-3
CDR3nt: TGTGCCAGCAGTAGCGCAGGGGGTGGAAACACCATATATTTT
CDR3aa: CASSSAGGGNTIYF

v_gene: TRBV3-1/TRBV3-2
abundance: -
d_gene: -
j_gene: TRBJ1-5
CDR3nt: TGTGCCAGCAGCCAGGGGGATCTCCAGCCCCAGCATTTT
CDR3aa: CASSQGDLQPQHF

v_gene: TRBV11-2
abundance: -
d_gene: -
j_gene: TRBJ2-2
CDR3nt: TGTGCCAGCAGCTCGACGAACACCGGGGAGCTGTTTTTT
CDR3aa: CASSSTNTGELFF

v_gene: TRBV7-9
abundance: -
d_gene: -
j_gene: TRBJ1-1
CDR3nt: TGTGCCAGCAGCTTAGGAGTAAGGGACACTGAAGCTTTCTTT
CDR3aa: CASSLGVRDTEAFF

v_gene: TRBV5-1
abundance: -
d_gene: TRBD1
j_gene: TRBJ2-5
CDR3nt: TGCGCCAGCAGGACGCAGGGGGCTGGAGAGACCCAGTACTTC
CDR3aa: CASRTQGAGETQYF

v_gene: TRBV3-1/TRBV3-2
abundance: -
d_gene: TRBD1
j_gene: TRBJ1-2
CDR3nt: TGTGCCAGCAGCCAAGCTCTGGGACAGGTAAATGGCTACACCTTC
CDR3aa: CASSQALGQVNGYTF

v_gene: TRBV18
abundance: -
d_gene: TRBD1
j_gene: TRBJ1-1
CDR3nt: TGTGCCAGCTCACCCCGCGAATTATCAGGGGGGGGTTCGAACACTGAAGCTTTCTTT
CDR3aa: CASSPRELSGGGSNTEAFF

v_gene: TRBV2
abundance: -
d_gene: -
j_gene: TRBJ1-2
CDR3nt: TGTGCCAGCAGTGACCCAGGGAAGGATGGCTACACCTTC
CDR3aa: CASSDPGKDGYTF

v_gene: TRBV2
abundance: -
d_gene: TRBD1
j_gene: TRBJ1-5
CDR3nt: TGTGCCAGCAGTGAAGCAAGGGGGCGGGGGCAGCCCCAGCATTTT
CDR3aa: CASSEARGRGQPQHF

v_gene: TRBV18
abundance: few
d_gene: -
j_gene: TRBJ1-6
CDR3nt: TGTGCCAGCTCACCCTTCAGGGACACTGATTCACCCCTCCACTTT
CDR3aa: CASSPFRDTDSPLHF

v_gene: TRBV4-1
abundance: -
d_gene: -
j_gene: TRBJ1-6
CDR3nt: TGCGCCAGCAGCCAAGAGGGGACACGGGCTCTCACCCTCCACTTT
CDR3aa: CASSQEGTRALTLHF

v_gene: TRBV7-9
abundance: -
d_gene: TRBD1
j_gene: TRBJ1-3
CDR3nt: TGTGCCAGCAGACCGGGACAGGGGGGCGGAAACACCATATATTTT
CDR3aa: CASRPGQGGGNTIYF

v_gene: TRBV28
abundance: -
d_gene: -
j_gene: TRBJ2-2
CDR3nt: TGTGCCAGCAGCCAAGGACAGAGAACGAACACCGGGGAGCTGTTTTTT
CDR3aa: CASSQGQRTNTGELFF

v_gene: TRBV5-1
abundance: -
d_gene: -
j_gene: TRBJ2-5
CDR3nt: TGCGCCAGCAGCTATGATTGGGAGGAGACCCAGTACTTC
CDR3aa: CASSYDWEETQYF

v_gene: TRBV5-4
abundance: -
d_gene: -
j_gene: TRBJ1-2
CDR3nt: TGTGCCAGCAGCTTTTTTAGGGACGACTATGGCTACACCTTC
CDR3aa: CASSFFRDDYGYTF

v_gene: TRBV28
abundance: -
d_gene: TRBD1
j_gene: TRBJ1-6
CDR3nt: TGTGCCAGCAGTCCCCCGACAGGGCCCCCGGGTAATTCACCCCTCCACTTT
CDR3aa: CASSPPTGPPGNSPLHF

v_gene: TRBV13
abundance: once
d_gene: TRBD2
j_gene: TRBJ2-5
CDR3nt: TGTGCCAGCAGCAGTACCGGGACTAGCGGGGGGGCCACAGAGACCCAGTACTTC
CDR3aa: CASSSTGTSGGATETQYF

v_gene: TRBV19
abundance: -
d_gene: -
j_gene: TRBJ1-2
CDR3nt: TGTGCCAGTCGCCCGGGGGGAGCTAACTATGGCTACACCTTC
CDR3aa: CASRPGGANYGYTF

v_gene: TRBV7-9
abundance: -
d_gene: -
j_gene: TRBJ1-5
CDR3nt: TGTGCCAGCAGCTTAGGGGACCGCAATCAGCCCCAGCATTTT
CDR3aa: CASSLGDRNQPQHF

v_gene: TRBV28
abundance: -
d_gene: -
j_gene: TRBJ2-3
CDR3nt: TGTGCCAGCAGTTTAAGCCAGGTGGCAGATACGCAGTATTTT
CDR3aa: CASSLSQVADTQYF